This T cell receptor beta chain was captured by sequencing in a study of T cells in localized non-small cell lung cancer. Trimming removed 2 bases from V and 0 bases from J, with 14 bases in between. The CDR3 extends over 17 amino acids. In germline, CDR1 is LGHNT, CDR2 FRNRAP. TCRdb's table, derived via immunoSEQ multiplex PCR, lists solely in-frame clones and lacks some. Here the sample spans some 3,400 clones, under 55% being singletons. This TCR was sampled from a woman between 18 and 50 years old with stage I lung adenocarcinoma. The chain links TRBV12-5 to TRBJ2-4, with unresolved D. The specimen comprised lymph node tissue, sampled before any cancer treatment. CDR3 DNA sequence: TGTGCTAGTGGTTTGTTAAAAGACATTCTAGCCAAAAACATTCAGTACTTC. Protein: CASGLLKDILAKNIQYF.